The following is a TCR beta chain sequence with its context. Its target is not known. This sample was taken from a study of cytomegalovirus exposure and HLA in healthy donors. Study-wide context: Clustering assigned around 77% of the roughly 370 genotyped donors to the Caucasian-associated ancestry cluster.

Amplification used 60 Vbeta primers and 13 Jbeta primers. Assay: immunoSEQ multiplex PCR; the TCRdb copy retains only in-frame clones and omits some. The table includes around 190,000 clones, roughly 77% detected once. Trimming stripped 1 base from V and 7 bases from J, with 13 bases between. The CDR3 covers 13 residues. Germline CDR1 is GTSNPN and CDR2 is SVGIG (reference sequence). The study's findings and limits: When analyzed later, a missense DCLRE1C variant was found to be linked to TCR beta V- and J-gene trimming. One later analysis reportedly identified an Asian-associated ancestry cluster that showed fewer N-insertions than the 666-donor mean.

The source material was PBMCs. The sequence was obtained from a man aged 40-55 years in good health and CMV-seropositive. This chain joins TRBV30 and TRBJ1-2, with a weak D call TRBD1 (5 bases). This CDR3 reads CAWSGQGESGYTF. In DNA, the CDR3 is TGTGCCTGGAGTGGCCAGGGTGAGAGTGGCTACACCTTC.